The 8 T cell receptor beta chains below come from one sample, sequenced in a study of read filtering for tumor transcriptome and immune sequencing. The library was built from about 400 ng RNA with molecular barcoded adaptors for alpha/delta and beta/gamma chains. TCRdb redid the calling of the reads with MiXCR, one entry per CDR3 protein. The repertoire holds approximately 60,000 distinct CDR3 sequences, under 25% seen once, with roughly 15% in the top ten. Material for sequencing was a population of CD138-negative cells sorted from bone marrow. These receptors all stem from a donor at least 40 years old with multiple myeloma.

This clonotype occurred once. A much bigger clone sits one base away, suggesting this may be a read error. The gene calls are TRBV2 and TRBJ1-1; D remains ambiguous. CDR1 and CDR2 from the germline V gene are SNHLY and FYNNEI. The CDR3 spans 13 residues. The CDR3 sequence: CASSERGNTEASF. CDR3 DNA: TGTGCCAGCAGTGAGCGGGGAAACACTGAAGCTTCCTTT.

This clonotype has only a few counts. The chain uses TRBV28 and TRBJ2-4; 7 bases fit TRBD2. The CDR3 runs 15 residues. Trimming removed 7 bases from V and 7 bases from J; junction bases left unmatched: 13. The germline V gene encodes CDR1 MDHEN and CDR2 SYDVKM. In DNA, the CDR3 is TGTGCCAGCACCATCGGGGGGTCCAGCAGGAACATTCAGTACTTC. It encodes CASTIGGSSRNIQYF.

This clonotype has only one observation. The chain links TRBV5-1 to TRBJ2-3; 8 positions match TRBD2. V gave up 4 bases and J gave up 7 bases; unmatched junction bases: 14. The length of the CDR3 is 16 residues. The germline V gene encodes CDR1 SGHRS and CDR2 YFSETQ. Written as DNA, the CDR3 is TGCGCCAGCAGCCCTGGACTAGCACCTCTCCGATATACGCAGTATTTT. It is translated as CASSPGLAPLRYTQYF.

The CDR3 loop is CASSSWRGQGNQPQHF. CDR3 sequence (DNA): TGTGCCAGCAGCTCATGGAGGGGACAGGGGAATCAGCCCCAGCATTTT. This chain uses TRBV6-2 or TRBV6-3 with TRBJ1-5; TRBD1 agrees at 10 bases. Trimming removed 6 bases from V and 4 bases from J; junction bases left unmatched: 9. The germline V gene encodes CDR1 MNHEY and CDR2 SVGEGT. This CDR3 spans 16 amino acids.

This clonotype was observed many times. V gene TRBV6-5 combines with J gene TRBJ1-5, with a possible D match to TRBD1 (6 bases). CDR1 is MNHEY and CDR2 is SVGAGI in the germline V gene. The CDR3 is made up of 15 amino acids. V shed 0 bases and J shed 2 bases, with 8 bases lying between them. This chain's CDR3 is CASSYSRQGNQPQHF. The CDR3 coding sequence is TGTGCCAGCAGTTACTCCCGACAGGGCAATCAGCCCCAGCATTTT.

With respect to this clonotype: Since the CDR3 does not end with the conserved phenylalanine or tryptophan, this likely comes from a read error. The chain employs TRBV7-6 and TRBJ2-1; 9 positions agree with TRBD2. Germline V gene lookup returns CDR1 SGHVS and CDR2 FNYEAQ. CDR3 length: 18 amino acids. Germline trimming cut 2 bases from V and 9 bases from J; bases unmatched to any gene: 17. The DNA of the CDR3 is TGTGCCAGCAGCTTACGGTTAGGATTAGCGGGGGTTCTGAGTGAGCAGTTCCTC. Translation gives CASSLRLGLAGVLSEQFL.

This clonotype showed up many times. CDR3 sequence (DNA): TGTGCCAGCAGTGATGTCGGGACCCTCAATGAGCAGTTCTTC. Encoded protein: CASSDVGTLNEQFF. This chain connects TRBV25-1 to TRBJ2-1; possibly TRBD1 or TRBD2 for D (5 bases each). V lost 3 bases and J 6 bases, leaving 12 bases between the germline ends. In germline, CDR1 is MGHDK, CDR2 SYGVNS. The CDR3 has 14 residues.

The table lists this clonotype with many counts. V gene TRBV28 combines with J gene TRBJ2-1, with D possibly TRBD2 on 5 matching bases. Germline V gene data show CDR1 as MDHEN and CDR2 as SYDVKM. V lost 6 bases, J lost 2 bases, and 14 bases lay in between. This CDR3 comprises 15 residues. The CDR3 DNA sequence: TGTGCCAGCAGCTCCACGGGGATCGCCTACAATGAGCAGTTCTTC. This sequence encodes CASSSTGIAYNEQFF. The full variable domain, in which reference TRBV28 and TRBJ2-1 provide the parts outside the CDR3, is DVKVTQSSRYLVKRTGEKVFLECVQDMDHENMFWYRQDPGLGLRLIYFSYDVKMKEKGDIPEGYSVSREKKERFSLILESASTNQTSMYLCASSSTGIAYNEQFFGPGTRLTVL.